A selection of T cell receptor beta chains follows, all from one sample in a study of Graves' ophthalmopathy and Graves' hyperthyroidism. TCRdb independently ran MiXCR on the multiplex PCR reads; one entry per CDR3 protein. The repertoire holds about 700,000 distinct CDR3 sequences, with more than 40% as singletons. The sequenced material came from peripheral blood. These receptors were obtained from an adult man with Graves' ophthalmopathy. Each CDR3 is given with its conserved first and last residue. Fields, in order: CDR3 protein, CDR3 DNA, clone size, J gene, D gene, V gene. The D gene is left open where the match is weak. Where a row states a size, it is once, few, many or the class of an expanded clone; other rows omit it.

cdr3_aa: CASSQDADRELFF; cdr3_nt: TGCGCCAGCAGCCAAGATGCTGATCGGGAGCTGTTTTTT; clone_size: -; j_call: TRBJ2-2; d_call: -; v_call: TRBV4-3
cdr3_aa: CASSYSSWMGTSVTEAFF; cdr3_nt: TGTGCCAGCAGTTACTCGAGCTGGATGGGGACCTCGGTCACTGAAGCTTTCTTT; clone_size: -; j_call: TRBJ1-1; d_call: -; v_call: TRBV6-5
cdr3_aa: CAWSGPTASGFREQYF; cdr3_nt: TGTGCCTGGAGTGGCCCAACGGCCAGTGGGTTTCGCGAGCAGTACTTC; clone_size: -; j_call: TRBJ2-7; d_call: -; v_call: TRBV30
cdr3_aa: CASSFGTDIGNQPQHF; cdr3_nt: TGTGCCAGCAGTTTCGGGACGGATATAGGCAATCAGCCCCAGCATTTT; clone_size: few; j_call: TRBJ1-5; d_call: -; v_call: TRBV10-3
cdr3_aa: CASSQERGQFYGYTF; cdr3_nt: TGCGCCAGCAGCCAAGAAAGGGGACAGTTCTATGGCTACACCTTC; clone_size: few; j_call: TRBJ1-2; d_call: TRBD1; v_call: TRBV4-3
cdr3_aa: CASSFRGRTKDQPQHF; cdr3_nt: TGTGCCAGCAGCTTTAGGGGGCGGACCAAGGATCAGCCCCAGCATTTT; clone_size: -; j_call: TRBJ1-5; d_call: TRBD1; v_call: TRBV7-9
cdr3_aa: CATSWQGGEQYF; cdr3_nt: TGTGCCACCAGCTGGCAGGGTGGCGAGCAGTACTTC; clone_size: many; j_call: TRBJ2-7; d_call: -; v_call: TRBV24-1
cdr3_aa: CASSQEDGTEAFF; cdr3_nt: TGCGCCAGCAGCCAAGAAGACGGAACTGAAGCTTTCTTT; clone_size: few; j_call: TRBJ1-1; d_call: -; v_call: TRBV4-1
cdr3_aa: CASSQGRQNNYGYTF; cdr3_nt: TGCGCCAGCAGCCAAGGTCGACAGAATAACTATGGCTACACCTTC; clone_size: many; j_call: TRBJ1-2; d_call: -; v_call: TRBV4-3
cdr3_aa: CASSLLGTVYEQYF; cdr3_nt: TGTGCCAGCAGCCTCTTAGGGACAGTCTACGAGCAGTACTTC; clone_size: -; j_call: TRBJ2-7; d_call: TRBD1; v_call: TRBV14
cdr3_aa: CASSEDRGGGTEAFF; cdr3_nt: TGTGCCAGCAGTGAAGACAGGGGCGGTGGCACTGAAGCTTTCTTT; clone_size: -; j_call: TRBJ1-1; d_call: TRBD1; v_call: TRBV25-1
cdr3_aa: CASGEQGWVQPQHF; cdr3_nt: TGTGCCAGCGGGGAACAGGGCTGGGTTCAGCCCCAGCATTTT; clone_size: many; j_call: TRBJ1-5; d_call: -; v_call: TRBV12-3/TRBV12-4
cdr3_aa: CASSSGTVYQETQYF; cdr3_nt: TGTGCCAGTAGTTCCGGGACAGTCTACCAAGAGACCCAGTACTTC; clone_size: many; j_call: TRBJ2-5; d_call: TRBD1; v_call: TRBV19
cdr3_aa: CASSLGHGYTF; cdr3_nt: TGTGCCAGCAGCTTGGGGCATGGCTACACCTTC; clone_size: many; j_call: TRBJ1-2; d_call: -; v_call: TRBV5-1
cdr3_aa: CSASPGTSFDEQFF; cdr3_nt: TGCAGTGCTAGTCCCGGGACTAGTTTCGATGAGCAGTTCTTC; clone_size: few; j_call: TRBJ2-1; d_call: TRBD2; v_call: TRBV20-1
cdr3_aa: CASSPGQGRSGPEKLFF; cdr3_nt: TGTGCCAGCAGCCCCGGACAGGGAAGAAGTGGGCCAGAAAAACTGTTTTTT; clone_size: many; j_call: TRBJ1-4; d_call: TRBD1; v_call: TRBV7-2